This T cell receptor (beta chain) was recovered during a study of human T cells and chemical hapten exposure. Across the whole study: Diphenylcyclopropenone was applied weekly to patients' scalps across the roughly 25-week study.

The V and J ends lost 3 bases and 1 base respectively, with 12 bases between them. Per the germline V gene, CDR1 is SGHAT and CDR2 is FQDESV (reference sequence). This CDR3 has 16 residues. TCRdb processed the RACE reads anew with MiXCR; each CDR3 protein has one entry. This repertoire shows about 190,000 distinct CDR3 sequences, around 23% found once; its top ten account for roughly 2.5%. As for time point: patch test 3, about 24 weeks after DPC sensitization. As for treatment: therapeutic diphenylcyclopropenone sensitization with weekly scalp DPC. There are a few counts of this clonotype. This sequence joins TRBV11-1 and TRBJ2-2, with TRBD2 as a possible D gene (6 bases). This receptor was obtained from a woman aged 40 to 55 with alopecia areata. Some clones in this sample may be carry-over from other donors' samples. Material: whole blood, obtained in connection with sensitization to the hapten diphenylcyclopropenone (DPC). Here the CDR3 reads CASSLGLLENTGELFF. Written as DNA, the CDR3 is TGTGCCAGCAGCTTGGGACTTCTCGAGAACACCGGGGAGCTGTTTTTT.